The present TCR beta chain was sequenced within a study of response to subunit inactivated influenza vaccine. One entry per CDR3 protein results from TCRdb running MiXCR on the RT-PCR reads. The sample has approximately 700,000 distinct CDR3 sequences, approximately 15% seen once. There are 13 residues in the CDR3. V was pared by 1 base and J by 5 bases, with 8 bases between. Study findings and constraints: Each seasonal flu vaccination may recruit only limited new T cells, authors suggested.

This clonotype was found many times. No antigen is known for it. The sequence came from a man over 45 who received an inactivated influenza vaccine. This specimen was PBMCs from blood, taken about 14 days before vaccination. V gene TRBV12-3 or TRBV12-4 combines with J gene TRBJ2-5; D remains ambiguous. In nucleotides, the CDR3 is TGTGCCAGCAGTTTAGGACGGGTGGAGACCCAGTACTTC. This translates into CASSLGRVETQYF.